Listed below are T cell receptor beta chains from one sample, sequenced in a study of blood T cell repertoires in COVID-19. Using immunoSEQ multiplex PCR, the repertoire was profiled, and TCRdb retains in-frame clones only, with some absent. Among under 250,000 clones, about four fifths were seen once, and the ten largest hold roughly 1.9%. Sequencing input: peripheral blood. The receptors originated from a man aged 25 to 45 who had recovered from COVID-19. Both conserved end residues are part of each CDR3. Fields, in order: clone size, D gene, J gene, V gene, CDR3 DNA, CDR3 protein. The D gene is left open where the match is weak. Not all rows give a size; the values are once, few, many and, for expanded clones, a class.

abundance: -; d_gene: -; j_gene: TRBJ2-1; v_gene: TRBV27; CDR3nt: TGTGCCAGCAGTTTTCGCAGGGGCGCGGTTCGCAATGAGCAGTTCTTC; CDR3aa: CASSFRRGAVRNEQFF
abundance: -; d_gene: TRBD2; j_gene: TRBJ2-3; v_gene: TRBV11-2; CDR3nt: TGTGCCAGCAGCTTAGGGACTAGCGGGGCGGCGGATACGCAGTATTTT; CDR3aa: CASSLGTSGAADTQYF
abundance: -; d_gene: -; j_gene: TRBJ2-2; v_gene: TRBV19; CDR3nt: TGTGCCAGTACCCAGGGGACGAACACCGGGGAGCTGTTTTTT; CDR3aa: CASTQGTNTGELFF
abundance: -; d_gene: -; j_gene: TRBJ1-5; v_gene: TRBV24-1; CDR3nt: TGTGCCACCCCTTGGGTCAGGGGCGCACTGGTAAATCAGCCCCAGCATTTT; CDR3aa: CATPWVRGALVNQPQHF
abundance: -; d_gene: -; j_gene: TRBJ2-5; v_gene: TRBV12-3/TRBV12-4; CDR3nt: TGTGCCAGCACCAAGGGGGGGGCGCAGACCCAGTACTTC; CDR3aa: CASTKGGAQTQYF
abundance: -; d_gene: TRBD1; j_gene: TRBJ1-2; v_gene: TRBV9; CDR3nt: TGTGCCAGCAGCCAAACCGGACAGGGTAACTATGGCTACACCTTC; CDR3aa: CASSQTGQGNYGYTF
abundance: -; d_gene: -; j_gene: TRBJ1-2; v_gene: TRBV5-6; CDR3nt: TGTGCCAGCAGTTTGAGAGGTGGCTACACCTTC; CDR3aa: CASSLRGGYTF
abundance: -; d_gene: -; j_gene: TRBJ1-2; v_gene: TRBV12-3/TRBV12-4; CDR3nt: TGTGCCAGCAGTTTACTCAGCTATGGCTACACCTTC; CDR3aa: CASSLLSYGYTF
abundance: -; d_gene: TRBD1; j_gene: TRBJ1-1; v_gene: TRBV7-9; CDR3nt: TGTGCCAGCAGCCGACCGGGACAGGGGAGTGAAGCTTTCTTT; CDR3aa: CASSRPGQGSEAFF
abundance: -; d_gene: -; j_gene: TRBJ2-2; v_gene: TRBV5-1; CDR3nt: TGCGCCAGCAGGTACCTAGACAGGTTGACCGGGGAGCTGTTTTTT; CDR3aa: CASRYLDRLTGELFF
abundance: -; d_gene: -; j_gene: TRBJ1-5; v_gene: TRBV19; CDR3nt: TGTGCCAGTGAGCGTGGCGGCAATCAGCCCCAGCATTTT; CDR3aa: CASERGGNQPQHF
abundance: -; d_gene: -; j_gene: TRBJ2-5; v_gene: TRBV3-1/TRBV3-2; CDR3nt: TGTGCCAGCAGCCAAGAAGGGGTGTTAAGGTTGGAGACCCAGTACTTC; CDR3aa: CASSQEGVLRLETQYF
abundance: few; d_gene: -; j_gene: TRBJ1-1; v_gene: TRBV11-3; CDR3nt: TGTGCCAGCAGCTTGACGAGGGGGACTGAAGCTTTCTTT; CDR3aa: CASSLTRGTEAFF
abundance: once; d_gene: TRBD1; j_gene: TRBJ1-3; v_gene: TRBV7-6; CDR3nt: TGTGCCAGCAGCTTAGGGACAGGAGGGGACTCTGGAAACACCATATATTTT; CDR3aa: CASSLGTGGDSGNTIYF
abundance: -; d_gene: -; j_gene: TRBJ1-5; v_gene: TRBV10-2; CDR3nt: TGCGTACTGCAAACTGATCGGCCCCAGCATTTT; CDR3aa: CVLQTDRPQHF
abundance: -; d_gene: -; j_gene: TRBJ1-1; v_gene: TRBV27; CDR3nt: TGTGCCAGCAGTTTATCCCTCCGGAGGAGCACTGAAGCTTTCTTT; CDR3aa: CASSLSLRRSTEAFF
abundance: once; d_gene: TRBD2; j_gene: TRBJ2-3; v_gene: TRBV3-1/TRBV3-2; CDR3nt: TGTGCCAGCAGCCCGGGGACTAGCGGGGGGGCCTCTCCAGATACGCAGTATTTT; CDR3aa: CASSPGTSGGASPDTQYF
abundance: once; d_gene: TRBD2; j_gene: TRBJ2-5; v_gene: TRBV5-4; CDR3nt: TGTGCCAGCAGCTTGGGAGGGACGGGGGGGCGAGAGACCCAGTACTTC; CDR3aa: CASSLGGTGGRETQYF
abundance: -; d_gene: -; j_gene: TRBJ1-5; v_gene: TRBV5-8; CDR3nt: TGTGCCAGCAGCTTGGGGCGGGGGAAGGGCAATCAGCCCCAGCATTTT; CDR3aa: CASSLGRGKGNQPQHF
abundance: -; d_gene: -; j_gene: TRBJ1-1; v_gene: TRBV2; CDR3nt: TGTGCCAGCAGGCGGGAGAACACTGAAGCTTTCTTT; CDR3aa: CASRRENTEAFF
abundance: -; d_gene: TRBD1; j_gene: TRBJ2-5; v_gene: TRBV6-5; CDR3nt: TGTGCCAGCAGTTCGGACAGGGGGGAGACCCAGTACTTC; CDR3aa: CASSSDRGETQYF
abundance: -; d_gene: -; j_gene: TRBJ2-3; v_gene: TRBV19; CDR3nt: TGTGCCAGTAGTATAGGAGGAGGGACCGATACGCAGTATTTT; CDR3aa: CASSIGGGTDTQYF
abundance: few; d_gene: TRBD1; j_gene: TRBJ2-2; v_gene: TRBV7-9; CDR3nt: TGTGCCAGCAGCTACCCACAGGGGACCGGGGAGCTGTTTTTT; CDR3aa: CASSYPQGTGELFF
abundance: -; d_gene: -; j_gene: TRBJ1-1; v_gene: TRBV29-1; CDR3nt: TGCAGCGTTGCAACATCGACTTTCGAAGCTTTCTTT; CDR3aa: CSVATSTFEAFF
abundance: -; d_gene: TRBD1; j_gene: TRBJ1-1; v_gene: TRBV5-4; CDR3nt: TGTGCCAGCAGCTACGGACAGGGCACCTCTGAAGCTTTCTTT; CDR3aa: CASSYGQGTSEAFF
abundance: once; d_gene: -; j_gene: TRBJ1-3; v_gene: TRBV14; CDR3nt: TGTGCCAGCAGCCAAGATCCCATCAGCTCTGGAAACACCATATATTTT; CDR3aa: CASSQDPISSGNTIYF
abundance: -; d_gene: TRBD2; j_gene: TRBJ2-3; v_gene: TRBV29-1; CDR3nt: TGCAGCGTTGAATCGGGACTAGCGGGGGGCACCACAGATACGCAGTATTTT; CDR3aa: CSVESGLAGGTTDTQYF
abundance: -; d_gene: -; j_gene: TRBJ1-4; v_gene: TRBV5-5; CDR3nt: TGTGCCAGCAGCTTGGTGTTTGAAGCGGGCGGGGAAAAACTGTTTTTT; CDR3aa: CASSLVFEAGGEKLFF
abundance: -; d_gene: -; j_gene: TRBJ1-1; v_gene: TRBV14; CDR3nt: TGTGCCAGCAGCCAAGATTGGGGAAGGAGGGAAGCTTTCTTT; CDR3aa: CASSQDWGRREAFF
abundance: -; d_gene: TRBD2; j_gene: TRBJ2-3; v_gene: TRBV7-6; CDR3nt: TGTGCCAGCAGCTTAGCGACTAGCGGGGAAATCGCAGATACGCAGTATTTT; CDR3aa: CASSLATSGEIADTQYF
abundance: few; d_gene: -; j_gene: TRBJ2-7; v_gene: TRBV7-9; CDR3nt: TGTGCCAGCAGCGACTCAGTTAGCTCCTACGAGCAGTACTTC; CDR3aa: CASSDSVSSYEQYF
abundance: -; d_gene: TRBD1; j_gene: TRBJ2-2; v_gene: TRBV5-1; CDR3nt: TGCGCCAACAGCTCTGGACAGGGATACACCGGGGAGCTGTTTTTT; CDR3aa: CANSSGQGYTGELFF
abundance: -; d_gene: TRBD2; j_gene: TRBJ2-3; v_gene: TRBV4-1; CDR3nt: TGCGCCAGCAGCCCAGGAGAGTCTTCCCGGGGGGACACAGATACGCAGTATTTT; CDR3aa: CASSPGESSRGDTDTQYF
abundance: -; d_gene: -; j_gene: TRBJ2-5; v_gene: TRBV11-2; CDR3nt: TGTGCCAGCAGCTCATTACAGGGTAGAGAGACCCAGTACTTC; CDR3aa: CASSSLQGRETQYF
abundance: few; d_gene: TRBD1; j_gene: TRBJ2-5; v_gene: TRBV7-2; CDR3nt: TGTGCCAGCAGCCAGGGGGTAGGCCCCTGGGAGACCCAGTACTTC; CDR3aa: CASSQGVGPWETQYF
abundance: -; d_gene: -; j_gene: TRBJ2-3; v_gene: TRBV4-2; CDR3nt: TGTGCCAGCAGCCAAGATGACTACCTAGAGCAGTATTTT; CDR3aa: CASSQDDYLEQYF
abundance: -; d_gene: -; j_gene: TRBJ1-2; v_gene: TRBV2; CDR3nt: TGTGCCAGCAGTGAAATGTGGGACAACGTTGGCTACACCTTC; CDR3aa: CASSEMWDNVGYTF
abundance: -; d_gene: TRBD1; j_gene: TRBJ1-2; v_gene: TRBV19; CDR3nt: TGTGCCAGTAGCCGAAGCTGGGACAGTGATGGCTACACCTTC; CDR3aa: CASSRSWDSDGYTF
abundance: -; d_gene: -; j_gene: TRBJ2-2; v_gene: TRBV3-1/TRBV3-2; CDR3nt: TGTGCCAGCAGCTCGATAGGGGAATCGGTCGGGGAGCTGTTTTTT; CDR3aa: CASSSIGESVGELFF
abundance: once; d_gene: TRBD2; j_gene: TRBJ2-4; v_gene: TRBV12-5; CDR3nt: TGTGCTAGTGGTTTGGTAGGTTTGGGACTAGCGGGGGCTCTAGCCAAAAACATTCAGTACTTC; CDR3aa: CASGLVGLGLAGALAKNIQYF
abundance: few; d_gene: TRBD1; j_gene: TRBJ1-3; v_gene: TRBV6-5; CDR3nt: TGTGCCAGCAGACCTACCGGGACAGCTGGAAACACCATATATTTT; CDR3aa: CASRPTGTAGNTIYF
abundance: once; d_gene: -; j_gene: TRBJ1-3; v_gene: TRBV6-5; CDR3nt: TGTGCCAGCATGGACTTCTACTCTGGAAACACCATATATTTT; CDR3aa: CASMDFYSGNTIYF
abundance: few; d_gene: TRBD1; j_gene: TRBJ1-5; v_gene: TRBV6-1; CDR3nt: TGTGCCAGCAGTGAAGTGACAGGGGGCAATCAGCCCCAGCATTTT; CDR3aa: CASSEVTGGNQPQHF
abundance: few; d_gene: -; j_gene: TRBJ1-5; v_gene: TRBV7-9; CDR3nt: TGTGCCAGCAGCTTGGTACAGGGCACGAGCAATCAGCCCCAGCATTTT; CDR3aa: CASSLVQGTSNQPQHF
abundance: -; d_gene: -; j_gene: TRBJ2-3; v_gene: TRBV20-1; CDR3nt: TGCAGTGCTAGGAGCCTCACTACGCAGTATTTT; CDR3aa: CSARSLTTQYF
abundance: many; d_gene: -; j_gene: TRBJ2-1; v_gene: TRBV10-3; CDR3nt: TGTGCCGCCCAGGGGCGAATTAACAATGAGCAGTTCTTC; CDR3aa: CAAQGRINNEQFF
abundance: -; d_gene: -; j_gene: TRBJ1-5; v_gene: TRBV10-3; CDR3nt: TGTGCCATCAGTGAGGGGAGCCAGCCCCAGCATTTT; CDR3aa: CAISEGSQPQHF
abundance: -; d_gene: -; j_gene: TRBJ2-5; v_gene: TRBV19; CDR3nt: TGTGCCAGTAGCCTTAGCTGGTACCAAGAGACCCAGTACTTC; CDR3aa: CASSLSWYQETQYF
abundance: -; d_gene: TRBD1; j_gene: TRBJ1-4; v_gene: TRBV3-1/TRBV3-2; CDR3nt: TGTGCCAGCAGTCAGGGGACAGGGGCTGAAAAACTGTTTTTT; CDR3aa: CASSQGTGAEKLFF